The rows below give T cell receptor beta chains drawn from one sample of a study of shared clonotypes between healthy human individuals. Sequenced by immunoSEQ multiplex PCR; TCRdb stores in-frame clones only, minus some. This table holds some 2.4 million clones, 93% found once. The source material was naive CD4+ T cells from PBMCs. The source is a young man in good health. Some clones in this sample may be carry-over from other donors' samples. The conserved cysteine and the conserved F or W are not part of the CDR3 here. Fields, in order: CDR3 protein, V gene, J gene, D gene, CDR3 length. The D gene is left open where the match is weak.

CDR3: ASCMDRGGGEKLF; V: TRBV18; J: TRBJ1-4; D: TRBD1; length: 13
CDR3: ASSPNQQGNTEAF; V: TRBV7-9; J: TRBJ1-1; D: -; length: 13
CDR3: SVGLRAPREAF; V: TRBV29-1; J: TRBJ1-1; D: -; length: 11
CDR3: ASSLLTGEETQY; V: TRBV5-1; J: TRBJ2-5; D: TRBD1; length: 12
CDR3: ASSLGVAGSQETQY; V: TRBV11-2; J: TRBJ2-5; D: TRBD2; length: 14
CDR3: ASSLDYQSSYEQY; V: TRBV7-3; J: TRBJ2-7; D: -; length: 13
CDR3: ASSVAGGGSGNEQF; V: TRBV5-1; J: TRBJ2-1; D: TRBD2; length: 14
CDR3: ASSPNDRESGYT; V: TRBV28; J: TRBJ1-2; D: TRBD1; length: 12
CDR3: ASSEDRAGNTIY; V: TRBV4-1; J: TRBJ1-3; D: TRBD1; length: 12
CDR3: ASSTNGGTYEQY; V: TRBV27; J: TRBJ2-7; D: -; length: 12
CDR3: ASSTFDEQY; V: TRBV19; J: TRBJ2-7; D: -; length: 9
CDR3: ASSLGVPGGGNTIY; V: TRBV5-1; J: TRBJ1-3; D: -; length: 14
CDR3: ASSLASGSSSYNEQF; V: TRBV28; J: TRBJ2-1; D: TRBD2; length: 15
CDR3: ASSFTGTGNNEQF; V: TRBV28; J: TRBJ2-1; D: TRBD1; length: 13
CDR3: AWSVRGETQY; V: TRBV30; J: TRBJ2-5; D: -; length: 10
CDR3: ASSDDRGAQY; V: TRBV5-1; J: TRBJ2-3; D: TRBD2; length: 10
CDR3: ASSPQGALLGQPQH; V: TRBV2; J: TRBJ1-5; D: TRBD1; length: 14
CDR3: ASSVKQSPNTEAF; V: TRBV6-1; J: TRBJ1-1; D: -; length: 13
CDR3: ASSFSRAGANVLT; V: TRBV28; J: TRBJ2-6; D: -; length: 13
CDR3: ASSIRSGGTGELF; V: TRBV19; J: TRBJ2-2; D: TRBD2; length: 13
CDR3: ASSLRSALPYEQY; V: TRBV7-2; J: TRBJ2-7; D: -; length: 13
CDR3: ASSPRDRETQY; V: TRBV18; J: TRBJ2-5; D: -; length: 11